A single sample is the source of the 20 T cell receptor beta chains below, sequenced in a study of response to subunit inactivated influenza vaccine. TCRdb passed the RT-PCR reads through MiXCR, listing each CDR3 protein once. The sample has approximately 500,000 distinct CDR3 sequences, under 30% seen once. In addition, the sample was reused for a study of T cells expressing NK-cell markers. That paper adds: The cDNA for TCR beta came from 5'RACE template switching with UMIs.

Sequenced here: CD4+ T cells sorted from PBMCs, sampled roughly 12 days after vaccination. The source of these receptors is a man between 45 and 60 years old who received an inactivated influenza vaccine.

The V and J genes are TRBV5-1 and TRBJ2-4, with 10 bases fitting TRBD1. Looked up from germline, CDR1 is SGHRS and CDR2 is YFSETQ. The ends lost 0 bases at V and 9 bases at J; junction bases unmatched: 3. This CDR3 is built from 14 residues. This CDR3 reads CASSLGGQGGIQYF. In DNA, the CDR3 is TGCGCCAGCAGCTTGGGAGGACAGGGGGGCATTCAGTACTTC.

The rearrangement uses TRBV4-1 and TRBJ2-1; D is possibly TRBD1 (6 bases). Trimming pared 1 base from V and 6 bases from J, leaving 13 bases between. Germline-derived CDR1 and CDR2 are MGHRA and YSYEKL. The CDR3 runs 15 residues. The CDR3 protein is CASSQAGVFINEQFF. The CDR3 DNA reads TGCGCCAGCAGCCAAGCAGGGGTCTTCATCAATGAGCAGTTCTTC.

This clonotype was counted a few times. The chain uses TRBV4-2 and TRBJ1-6; D is uncertain. Trimming stripped 1 base from V and 10 bases from J, with 14 bases between. The germline V gene has CDR1 LGHNA and CDR2 YNFKEQ. The CDR3 totals 15 residues. The CDR3 spells CASSQVKGTRSPLHF. The DNA of the CDR3 is TGTGCCAGCAGCCAAGTTAAGGGTACCAGGTCACCCCTCCACTTT.

The rearrangement uses TRBV5-1 and TRBJ2-5; no firm D call. There are 15 residues in the CDR3. Germline lookup yields CDR1 SGHRS and CDR2 YFSETQ. Deletions cut 0 bases from V and 3 bases from J, with 12 bases between. The CDR3 loop reads CASSLGLRLEETQYF. CDR3 in DNA: TGCGCCAGCAGCTTGGGTCTACGTCTAGAAGAGACCCAGTACTTC.

The rearrangement links TRBV5-1 to TRBJ2-7; D assignment may be TRBD1 or TRBD2 (6 bases each). The CDR3 sequence is 13 residues long. Looked up from germline, CDR1 is SGHRS and CDR2 is YFSETQ. The V gene lost 6 bases and the J gene lost 7 bases, with 17 bases spanning the gap. This CDR3 reads CASNLGQGREQYF. For the CDR3, the DNA is TGCGCCAGCAATCTAGGGCAGGGGAGGGAGCAGTACTTC.

J is TRBJ2-5 and V is TRBV20-1, with D hard to call. Germline V gene sequence: CDR1 DFQATT, CDR2 SNEGSKA (reference sequence). This CDR3 region has 11 residues. V was shortened by 3 bases and J by 9 bases, with 11 bases between the two germline ends. The CDR3 bases are TGCAGTGCTAGTTCTAGGACGGCCCAGTACTTC. It codes for CSASSRTAQYF.

V is TRBV29-1 and J is TRBJ2-1; TRBD1 matches 7 bases. CDR3 length: 17 residues. J lost 6 bases, V lost 8 bases, and 22 bases had no gene match. Germline V gives CDR1 SQVTM, CDR2 ANQGSEA. The CDR3, as DNA: TGCAGCACCTTCGACAGGGCCAGGCGGCCCCCCCCCAATGAGCAGTTCTTC. Protein sequence: CSTFDRARRPPPNEQFF.

Many counts were recorded for this clonotype. The chain has TRBV12-3 or TRBV12-4 and TRBJ1-5, with D tentatively TRBD1 (5 bases). The CDR3 covers 15 residues. V was cut by 2 bases and J by 4 bases, with 12 bases left in between. CDR3 sequence (DNA): TGTGCCAGCAGTTTAAGTCAGGGAGCAAATCAGCCCCAGCATTTT. This sequence encodes CASSLSQGANQPQHF.

The V and J genes are TRBV5-1 and TRBJ2-1, with 8 bases aligning to TRBD1. CDR1 is SGHRS and CDR2 is YFSETQ in the germline V gene. Trimming cost V 3 bases and J 13 bases; bases outside gene matches: 18. This CDR3 spans 16 amino acids. The CDR3 bases are TGCGCCAGCAGCTCGCAAACCGACCCGGGACAGGCTGATCAGTTCTTC. Residues: CASSSQTDPGQADQFF.

The gene calls are TRBV5-1 and TRBJ2-1, with a weak D call TRBD1 (5 bases). The germline V gene encodes CDR1 SGHRS and CDR2 YFSETQ. The CDR3 spans 17 residues. Trimming left V 0 bases short and J 0 bases short, with 13 bases between. The CDR3 DNA follows: TGCGCCAGCAGCTTGGAGGCTCAGGGCTTCTCCTACAATGAGCAGTTCTTC. Residues: CASSLEAQGFSYNEQFF.

This clonotype was seen a handful of times. The chain couples TRBV7-9 to TRBJ1-1, with unresolved D. V lost 1 base and J 7 bases, leaving 10 bases between the germline ends. The CDR3 runs to 13 residues. Germline V gene data show CDR1 as SEHNR and CDR2 as FQNEAQ (reference sequence). CDR3 residues: CASSLEERGEAFF. CDR3 nucleotide sequence: TGTGCCAGCAGCTTAGAAGAGCGGGGTGAAGCTTTCTTT.

A few counts support this clonotype. This chain uses TRBV6-1 with TRBJ1-5; TRBD1 might be the D (5 bases). Germline lookup yields CDR1 MNHNS and CDR2 SASEGT. V lost 6 bases, J lost 3 bases, and 15 bases lay in between. The CDR3 extends over 15 amino acids. CDR3 sequence reads: CASRRTPADNQPQHF. CDR3 coding DNA: TGTGCCAGCAGACGGACACCAGCCGACAATCAGCCCCAGCATTTT.

This clonotype was counted a few times. The V call is TRBV12-3 or TRBV12-4, the J call TRBJ2-1, with 10 bases lining up with TRBD2. J was trimmed by 0 bases and V by 6 bases; bases with no gene match: 5. This CDR3 has 16 amino acids. The CDR3 reads CASRTSGARSYNEQFF. The CDR3 region has the DNA TGTGCCAGCAGAACTAGCGGGGCCCGCTCCTACAATGAGCAGTTCTTC.

This clonotype appeared a few times. The V gene is TRBV4-2, the J gene TRBJ1-5, with 9 bases fitting TRBD1. The CDR3 length is 16 residues. The V gene's germline CDR1 is LGHNA and CDR2 YNFKEQ. With 0 bases clipped from V and 6 bases from J, the junction kept 6 bases outside the gene matches. The CDR3 reads CASSQDHRGLAQPQHF. As DNA, the CDR3 is TGTGCCAGCAGCCAAGACCACAGGGGGCTAGCTCAGCCCCAGCATTTT.

The chain joins TRBV11-2 to TRBJ2-3; D unresolved. The germline V gene encodes CDR1 SGHAT and CDR2 FQNNGV. The CDR3 sequence is 16 residues long. V was cut by 2 bases and J by 3 bases, with 15 bases left in between. As DNA, the CDR3 is TGTGCCAGCAGCTTACGTAATCCCACTCTTACAGATACGCAGTATTTT. Translating gives CASSLRNPTLTDTQYF.

V is TRBV5-4 and J is TRBJ1-2, with unresolved D. Germline lookup yields CDR1 SGHNT and CDR2 YYREEE (reference sequence). Trimming took off 2 bases at V and 4 bases at J, with 12 bases between the two ends. The CDR3 totals 14 residues. The CDR3 reads CASSLFSQPYGYTF. The DNA for the CDR3 is TGTGCCAGCAGCTTATTCAGCCAGCCCTATGGCTACACCTTC.

The V gene is TRBV12-3 or TRBV12-4, the J gene TRBJ2-7; D is unresolved. The CDR3 is made up of 11 amino acids. V gave up 1 base and J gave up 6 bases, with 4 bases separating them. In DNA form, the CDR3 reads TGTGCCAGCAGTTTAGAAGCCGAGCAGTACTTC. Its protein product is CASSLEAEQYF.

The gene calls are TRBV20-1 and TRBJ2-5, with unresolved D. This CDR3 comprises 14 residues. CDR1 is DFQATT and CDR2 is SNEGSKA in the germline V gene (reference sequence). V was cut by 0 bases and J by 7 bases, with 15 bases left in between. This CDR3 reads CSARDLVPKGTQYF. The CDR3 nucleotides are TGCAGTGCTAGAGATTTGGTCCCGAAGGGGACCCAGTACTTC.

This clonotype was recorded many times. This rearrangement joins TRBV12-3 or TRBV12-4 to TRBJ1-6, with D perhaps matching TRBD1 (6 bases). The CDR3 covers 13 residues. With 3 bases removed from V and 10 bases from J, the gap between germline ends came to 10 bases. In DNA form, the CDR3 reads TGTGCCAGCAGTTTTCAGGGGTACTCACCCCTCCACTTT. It translates to CASSFQGYSPLHF.

DNA of the CDR3: TGTGCCAGCACCGCGGACAGGGGGCCGTGGCCCCAGCATTTT. Its protein product is CASTADRGPWPQHF. V usage is TRBV6-1 and J usage is TRBJ1-5; 11 nucleotides align to TRBD1. Per the germline V gene, CDR1 is MNHNS and CDR2 is SASEGT. This CDR3 contains 14 residues. With 7 bases clipped from V and 9 bases from J, the junction kept 8 bases outside the gene matches.